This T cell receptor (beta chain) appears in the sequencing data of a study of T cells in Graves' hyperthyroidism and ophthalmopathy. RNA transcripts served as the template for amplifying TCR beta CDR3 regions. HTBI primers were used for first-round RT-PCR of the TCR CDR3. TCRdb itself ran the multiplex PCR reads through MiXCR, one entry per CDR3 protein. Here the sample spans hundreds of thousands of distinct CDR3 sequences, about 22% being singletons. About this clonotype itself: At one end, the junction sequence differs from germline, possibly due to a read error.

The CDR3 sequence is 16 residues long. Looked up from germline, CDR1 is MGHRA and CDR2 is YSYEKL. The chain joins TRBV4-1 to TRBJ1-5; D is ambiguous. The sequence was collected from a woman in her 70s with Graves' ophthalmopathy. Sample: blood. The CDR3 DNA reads TGTGCCAGCAGCCAAGATACGGGCCAGTTCAATCAGCCCCAGCATTTT. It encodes CASSQDTGQFNQPQHF.